What follows are 3 T cell receptor beta chains derived from one specimen sequenced in a study of T cells in Graves' hyperthyroidism and ophthalmopathy. Amplified regions were TCR beta CDR3 sequences from RNA transcripts. TCR CDR3 regions were first amplified by RT-PCR with HTBI primers. TCRdb ran MiXCR on the multiplex PCR reads and lists one entry per CDR3 protein. The repertoire consists of 660,000 or so distinct CDR3 sequences, with over 40% occurring once and the leading ten covering roughly 6.5%. The sample comprised peripheral blood or thyroid tissue (not recorded which). The receptor source for this set is an adult man with Graves' disease, either hyperthyroidism or ophthalmopathy (not recorded which).

The CDR3 DNA sequence: TGCAGTGCTATCATGGGGGGGGGTCAGCAGCCCCAGCATTTT. Its protein product is CSAIMGGGQQPQHF. The chain has TRBV20-1 and TRBJ1-5, with D possibly matching TRBD1 (5 bases). Trimming shortened V by 4 bases and J by 7 bases, and 17 bases separated the two germline ends. Germline V gene sequence: CDR1 DFQATT, CDR2 SNEGSKA (reference sequence). The CDR3 totals 14 residues.

V is TRBV2 and J is TRBJ1-2; D is possibly TRBD1 (5 bases). Trimming cost V 6 bases and J 3 bases, with 23 bases left between them. Germline CDR1 is SNHLY and CDR2 is FYNNEI. The CDR3 sequence is 17 residues long. In DNA form, the CDR3 reads TGTGCCAGCAGCCGGGGGGACGGATGGCCGGGCGACTATGGCTACACCTTC. It translates to CASSRGDGWPGDYGYTF.

CDR3 sequence: CASSVETSGRTHEQYF. CDR3 DNA sequence: TGTGCCAGCAGCGTTGAAACTAGCGGGAGGACCCACGAGCAGTACTTC. The rearrangement links TRBV11-2 to TRBJ2-7, with 12 bases lining up with TRBD2. Germline V gene data show CDR1 as SGHAT and CDR2 as FQNNGV. The CDR3 sequence is 16 residues long. V lost 5 bases and J lost 5; bases outside the gene matches: 10.